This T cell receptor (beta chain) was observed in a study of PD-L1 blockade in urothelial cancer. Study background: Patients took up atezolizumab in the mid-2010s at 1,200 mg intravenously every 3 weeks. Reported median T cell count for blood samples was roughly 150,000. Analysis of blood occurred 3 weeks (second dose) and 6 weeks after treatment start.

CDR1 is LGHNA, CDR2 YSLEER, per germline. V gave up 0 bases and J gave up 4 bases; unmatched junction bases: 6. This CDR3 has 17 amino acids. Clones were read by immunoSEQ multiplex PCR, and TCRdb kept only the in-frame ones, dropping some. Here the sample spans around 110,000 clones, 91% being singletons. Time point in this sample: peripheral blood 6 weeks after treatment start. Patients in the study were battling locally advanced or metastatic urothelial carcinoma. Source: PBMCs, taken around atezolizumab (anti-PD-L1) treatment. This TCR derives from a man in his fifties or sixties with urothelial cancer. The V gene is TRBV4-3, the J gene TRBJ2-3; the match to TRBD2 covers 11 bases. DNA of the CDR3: TGCGCCAGCAGCCAAGATGCCCTAGCGGGGGGCCCAGATACGCAGTATTTT. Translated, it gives CASSQDALAGGPDTQYF.